This TCR beta chain was documented in a study of blood T cell repertoires in COVID-19. Sequencing used immunoSEQ multiplex PCR; TCRdb keeps in-frame clones, though not all of them. The sample records roughly 340,000 clones, 80% to 90% being singletons. Trimming left V 6 bases short and J 1 base short, with 9 bases between. This CDR3 region has 13 residues. Looked up from germline, CDR1 is SEHNR and CDR2 is FQNEAQ (reference sequence). Seattle patient enrollment occurred during active infection, with longitudinal follow-up thereafter. The source of this sequence is a woman younger than 45 with COVID-19, enrolled during active disease. The sequenced sample consisted of peripheral blood. This chain joins TRBV7-9 and TRBJ1-1; possible D gene TRBD1, 5 bases. CDR3 bases: TGTGCCAGCAGTAATCAGGGGAACACTGAAGCTTTCTTT. Amino acid sequence: CASSNQGNTEAFF.